The source of this TCR beta chain is a study of beta chain features in type 1 diabetes. Whole-study findings and limits: For patients, the naive, central memory and Treg TCRB repertoires appeared more alike than for healthy donors.

With 5 bases clipped from V and 1 base from J, the junction kept 1 base outside the gene matches. The germline gives CDR1 SQVTM, CDR2 ANQGSEA. The CDR3 covers 12 residues. In regard to this clone: Its specificity is not known. Different DNA sequences within this sample yield the same CDR3.

The sequenced template was cDNA made from the entire isolated RNA. About 3.57 million reads, on average, came from each naive, central memory and regulatory T cell sample. The assay was immunoSEQ multiplex PCR, and TCRdb's table has in-frame clones only and misses some. In the table there are more than 300,000 clones, roughly 15% of which are singletons. The specimen sequenced was naive CD4+ T cells from blood. The chain couples TRBV29-1 to TRBJ1-2; TRBD1 matches 7 bases. The receptor was derived from a woman under 30 in good health. The CDR3 nucleotides are TGCAGCGTTAGACAGGGTAACTATGGCTACACCTTC. Its protein is CSVRQGNYGYTF.